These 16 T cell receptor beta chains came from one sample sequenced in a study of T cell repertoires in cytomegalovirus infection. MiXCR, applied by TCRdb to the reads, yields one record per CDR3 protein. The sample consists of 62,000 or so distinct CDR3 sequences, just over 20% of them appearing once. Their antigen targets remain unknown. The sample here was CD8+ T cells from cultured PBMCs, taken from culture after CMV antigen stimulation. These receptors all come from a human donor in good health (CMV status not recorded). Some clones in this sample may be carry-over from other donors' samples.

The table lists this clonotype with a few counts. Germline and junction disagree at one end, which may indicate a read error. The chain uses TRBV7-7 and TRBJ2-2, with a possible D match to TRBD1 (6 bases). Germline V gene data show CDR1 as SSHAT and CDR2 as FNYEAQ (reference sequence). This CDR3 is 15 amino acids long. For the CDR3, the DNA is TGTGCTAGCAGCACCGGGACACGAAACACCGGGGAGCTGTTTTTT. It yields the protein CASSTGTRNTGELFF. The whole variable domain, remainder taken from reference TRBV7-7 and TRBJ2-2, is GAGVSQSPRYKVTKRGQDVTLRCDPISSHATLYWYQQALGQGPEFLTYFNYEAQPDKSGLPSDRFSAERPEGSISTLTIQRTEQRDSAMYRCASSTGTRNTGELFFGEGSRLTVL.

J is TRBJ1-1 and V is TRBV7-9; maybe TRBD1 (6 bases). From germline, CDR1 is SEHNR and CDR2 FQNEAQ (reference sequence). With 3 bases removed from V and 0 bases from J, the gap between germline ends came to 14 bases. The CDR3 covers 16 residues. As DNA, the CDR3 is TGTGCCAGCAGCTTGCGGGGGCAGGGAATGAACACTGAAGCTTTCTTT. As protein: CASSLRGQGMNTEAFF.

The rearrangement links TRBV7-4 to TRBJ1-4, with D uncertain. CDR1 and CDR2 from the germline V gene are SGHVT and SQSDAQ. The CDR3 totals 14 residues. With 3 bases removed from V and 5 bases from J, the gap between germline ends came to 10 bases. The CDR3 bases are TGTGCCAGCAGCTTGCTGGGAACGAATGAAAAACTGTTTTTT. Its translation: CASSLLGTNEKLFF.

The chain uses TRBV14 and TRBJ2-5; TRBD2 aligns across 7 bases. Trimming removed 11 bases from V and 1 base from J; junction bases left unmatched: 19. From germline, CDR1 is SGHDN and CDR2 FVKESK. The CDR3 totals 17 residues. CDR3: CAHIGPYSAGVQETQYF. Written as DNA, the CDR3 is TGTGCCCACATCGGACCTTATTCGGCGGGGGTCCAAGAGACCCAGTACTTC.

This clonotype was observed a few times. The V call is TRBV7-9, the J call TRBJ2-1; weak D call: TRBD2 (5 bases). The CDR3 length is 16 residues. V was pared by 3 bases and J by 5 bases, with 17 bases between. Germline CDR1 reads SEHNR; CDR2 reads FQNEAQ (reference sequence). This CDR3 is CASSLTTTSRHNEQFF. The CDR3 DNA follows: TGTGCCAGCAGCTTGACTACCACGAGTAGGCACAATGAGCAGTTCTTC.

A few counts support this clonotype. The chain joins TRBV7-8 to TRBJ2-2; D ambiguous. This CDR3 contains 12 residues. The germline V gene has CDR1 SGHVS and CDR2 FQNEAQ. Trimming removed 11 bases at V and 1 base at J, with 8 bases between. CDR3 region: CAHLGNTGELFF. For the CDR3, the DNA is TGTGCCCACCTCGGGAACACCGGGGAGCTGTTTTTT.

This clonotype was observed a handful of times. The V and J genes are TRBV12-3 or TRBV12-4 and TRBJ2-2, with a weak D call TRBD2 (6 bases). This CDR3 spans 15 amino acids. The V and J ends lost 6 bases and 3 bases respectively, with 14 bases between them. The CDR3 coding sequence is TGTGCCAGCAGGGGGGGAGGCTCGGACACCGGGGAGCTGTTTTTT. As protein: CASRGGGSDTGELFF.

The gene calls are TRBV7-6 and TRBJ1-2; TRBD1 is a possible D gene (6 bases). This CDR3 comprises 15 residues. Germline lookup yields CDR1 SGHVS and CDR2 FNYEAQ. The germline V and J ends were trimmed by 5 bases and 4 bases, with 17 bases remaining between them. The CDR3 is CASSTNQGPRYGYTF. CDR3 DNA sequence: TGTGCCAGCAGCACAAACCAGGGGCCACGCTATGGCTACACCTTC.

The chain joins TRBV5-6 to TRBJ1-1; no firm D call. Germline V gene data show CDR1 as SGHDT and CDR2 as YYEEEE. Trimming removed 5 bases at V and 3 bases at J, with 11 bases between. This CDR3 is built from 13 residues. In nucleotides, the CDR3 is TGTGCCAGCAGTTATACTGGGGACACTGAAGCTTTCTTT. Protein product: CASSYTGDTEAFF.

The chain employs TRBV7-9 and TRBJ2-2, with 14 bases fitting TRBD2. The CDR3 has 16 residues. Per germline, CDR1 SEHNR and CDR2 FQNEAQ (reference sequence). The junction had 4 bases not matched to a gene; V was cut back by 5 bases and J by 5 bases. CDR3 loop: CASSRTSGGTTGELFF. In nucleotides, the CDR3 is TGTGCCAGCAGCCGGACTAGCGGGGGGACAACCGGGGAGCTGTTTTTT.

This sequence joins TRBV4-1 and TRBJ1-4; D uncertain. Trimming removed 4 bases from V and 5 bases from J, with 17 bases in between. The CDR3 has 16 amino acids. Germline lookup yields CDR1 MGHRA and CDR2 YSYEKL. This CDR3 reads CASSPREGSRNEKLFF. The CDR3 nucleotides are TGCGCCAGCAGCCCCAGAGAAGGCTCTAGAAATGAAAAACTGTTTTTT.

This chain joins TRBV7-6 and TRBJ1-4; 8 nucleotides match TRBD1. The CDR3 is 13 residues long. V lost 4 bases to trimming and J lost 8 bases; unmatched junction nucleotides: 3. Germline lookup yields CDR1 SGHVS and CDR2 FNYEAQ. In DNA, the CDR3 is TGTGCCAGCAGCTCTAGGGACAGGGAAAAACTGTTTTTT. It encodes CASSSRDREKLFF.

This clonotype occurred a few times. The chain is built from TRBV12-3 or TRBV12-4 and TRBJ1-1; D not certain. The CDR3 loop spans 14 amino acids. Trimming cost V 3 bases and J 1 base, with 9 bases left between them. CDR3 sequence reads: CASSLAGSNTEAFF. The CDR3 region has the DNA TGTGCCAGCAGTTTGGCGGGATCGAACACTGAAGCTTTCTTT.

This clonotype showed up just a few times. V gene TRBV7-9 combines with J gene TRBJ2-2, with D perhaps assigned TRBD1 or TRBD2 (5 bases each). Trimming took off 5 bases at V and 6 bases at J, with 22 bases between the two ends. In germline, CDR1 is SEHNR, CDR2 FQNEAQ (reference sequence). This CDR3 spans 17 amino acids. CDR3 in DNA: TGTGCCAGCAGCCCAGAGGGGACGTCTTCCGGCGCCGGGGAGCTGTTTTTT. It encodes CASSPEGTSSGAGELFF.

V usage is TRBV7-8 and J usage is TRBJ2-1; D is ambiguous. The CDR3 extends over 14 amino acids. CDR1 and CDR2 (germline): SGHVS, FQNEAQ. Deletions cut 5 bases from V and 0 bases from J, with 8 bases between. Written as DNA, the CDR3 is TGTGCCAGCAGCAGCAGCATCTCCTACAATGAGCAGTTCTTC. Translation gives CASSSSISYNEQFF.

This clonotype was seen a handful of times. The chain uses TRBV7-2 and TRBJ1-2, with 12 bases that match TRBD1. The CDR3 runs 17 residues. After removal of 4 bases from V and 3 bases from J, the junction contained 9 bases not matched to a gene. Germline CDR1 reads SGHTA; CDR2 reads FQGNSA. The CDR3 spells CASSSTGQGAWDYGYTF. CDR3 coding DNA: TGTGCCAGCAGCTCGACGGGACAGGGGGCTTGGGACTATGGCTACACCTTC.